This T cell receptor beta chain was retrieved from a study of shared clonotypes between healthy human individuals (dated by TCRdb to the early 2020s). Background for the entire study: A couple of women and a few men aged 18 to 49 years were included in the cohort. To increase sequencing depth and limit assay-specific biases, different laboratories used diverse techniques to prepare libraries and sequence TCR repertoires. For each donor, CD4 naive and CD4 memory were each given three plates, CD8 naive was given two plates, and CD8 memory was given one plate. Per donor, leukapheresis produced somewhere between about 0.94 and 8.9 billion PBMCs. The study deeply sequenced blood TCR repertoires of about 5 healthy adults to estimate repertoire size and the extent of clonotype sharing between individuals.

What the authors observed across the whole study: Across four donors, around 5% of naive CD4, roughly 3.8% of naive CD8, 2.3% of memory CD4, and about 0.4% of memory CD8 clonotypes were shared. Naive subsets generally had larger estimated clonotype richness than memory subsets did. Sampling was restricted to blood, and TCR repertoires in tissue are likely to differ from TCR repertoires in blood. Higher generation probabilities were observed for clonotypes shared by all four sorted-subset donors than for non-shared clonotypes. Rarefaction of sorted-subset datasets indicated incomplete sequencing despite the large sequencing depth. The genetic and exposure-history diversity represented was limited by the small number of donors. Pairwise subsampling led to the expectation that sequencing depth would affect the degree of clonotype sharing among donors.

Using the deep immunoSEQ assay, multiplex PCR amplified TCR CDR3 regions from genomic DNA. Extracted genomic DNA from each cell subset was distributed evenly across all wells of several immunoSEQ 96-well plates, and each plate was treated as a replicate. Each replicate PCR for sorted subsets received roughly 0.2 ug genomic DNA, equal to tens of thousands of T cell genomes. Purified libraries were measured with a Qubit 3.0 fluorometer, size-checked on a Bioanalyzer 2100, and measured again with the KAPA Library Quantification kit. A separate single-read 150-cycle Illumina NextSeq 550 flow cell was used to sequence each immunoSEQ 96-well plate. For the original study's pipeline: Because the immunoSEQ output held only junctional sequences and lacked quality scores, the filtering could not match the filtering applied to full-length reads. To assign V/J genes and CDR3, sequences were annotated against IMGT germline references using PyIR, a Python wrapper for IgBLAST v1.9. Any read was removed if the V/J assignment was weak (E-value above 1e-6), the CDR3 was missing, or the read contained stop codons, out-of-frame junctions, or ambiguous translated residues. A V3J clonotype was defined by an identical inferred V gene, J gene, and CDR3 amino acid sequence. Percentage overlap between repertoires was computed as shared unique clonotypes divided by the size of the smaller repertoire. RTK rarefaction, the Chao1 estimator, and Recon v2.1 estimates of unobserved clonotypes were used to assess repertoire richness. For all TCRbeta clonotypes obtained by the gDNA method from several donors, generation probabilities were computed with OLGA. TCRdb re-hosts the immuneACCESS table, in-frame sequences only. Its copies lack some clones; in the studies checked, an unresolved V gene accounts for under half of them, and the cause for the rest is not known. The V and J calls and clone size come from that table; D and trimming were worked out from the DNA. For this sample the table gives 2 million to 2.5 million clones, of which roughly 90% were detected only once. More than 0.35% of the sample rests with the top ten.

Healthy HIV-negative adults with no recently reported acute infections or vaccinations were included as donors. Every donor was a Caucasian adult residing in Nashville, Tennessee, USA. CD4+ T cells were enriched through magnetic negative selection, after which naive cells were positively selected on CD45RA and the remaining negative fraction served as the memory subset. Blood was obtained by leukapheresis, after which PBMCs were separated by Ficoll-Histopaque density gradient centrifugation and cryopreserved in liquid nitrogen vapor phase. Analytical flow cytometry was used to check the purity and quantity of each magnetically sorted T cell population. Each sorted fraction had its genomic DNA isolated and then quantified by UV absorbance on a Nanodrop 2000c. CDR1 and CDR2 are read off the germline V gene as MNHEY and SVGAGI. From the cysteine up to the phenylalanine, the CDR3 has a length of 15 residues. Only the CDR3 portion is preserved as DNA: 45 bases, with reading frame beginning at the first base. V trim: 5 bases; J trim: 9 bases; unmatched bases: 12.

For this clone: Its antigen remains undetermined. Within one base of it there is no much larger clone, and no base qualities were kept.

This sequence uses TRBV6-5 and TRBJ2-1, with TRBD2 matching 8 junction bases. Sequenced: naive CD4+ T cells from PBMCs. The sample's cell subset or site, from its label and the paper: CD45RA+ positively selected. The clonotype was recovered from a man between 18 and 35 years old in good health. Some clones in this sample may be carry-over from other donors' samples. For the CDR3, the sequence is CASSPRGSGKGEQFF. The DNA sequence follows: TGTGCCAGCAGTCCCCGGGGTAGCGGGAAGGGTGAGCAGTTCTTC.